This entry lists 8 T cell receptor beta chains sequenced from one sample in a study of T-cell reconstitution after alpha-beta-depleted transplantation in children listed by TCRdb under 2016. Reading the label with the study, this specimen's treatment or condition is: allogeneic hematopoietic cell transplantation with graft depleted of TCRalphabeta T cells and CD19 B cells. The library was prepared using PCR. The sample was run on an Illumina HiSeq 2500. Molecular barcoding was employed in the preparation of TCR libraries, with unique molecular identifiers being used to normalize TCRbeta repertoire quantification. TCRdb's own reprocessing of the public reads used fastp at Q25 and MiXCR and kept productive beta chains. Rows are combined by CDR3 protein, so each entry shows the most common genes and DNA. Present in this sample are around 78,000 distinct CDR3 sequences, 13% to 15% of which were seen just once. The ten largest clones capture 25% to 35% of the sample.

The sample was PBMCs, mostly from graft donor cells, taken 180 days after TCRalphabeta/CD19-depleted stem cell transplant. The receptor set was obtained from a male patient between 2 and 15 years old who had a stem cell transplant for acute lymphoblastic leukemia, so the T cells may come from the graft donor.

The J gene is TRBJ2-2, the V gene TRBV5-3, with TRBD1 identical over 9 bases. TRBV5-3 is an open reading frame whose function is uncertain. The trim removed 7 bases at V and 0 bases at J, leaving 7 bases unmatched. The CDR3 runs to 16 residues. Written as DNA, the CDR3 is TGTGCCAGAGCTCCTGACAGGGGGGCGAACACCGGGGAGCTGTTTTTT. This translates into CARAPDRGANTGELFF.

This clonotype was counted between two and nine times. J is TRBJ2-3 and V is TRBV7-9; D unresolved. V lost 4 bases, J lost 2 bases, and 7 bases lay in between. The CDR3 is 13 amino acids. Germline V gene sequence: CDR1 SEHNR, CDR2 FQNEAQ (reference sequence). CDR3 residues: CASSSRYTDTQYF. In DNA, the CDR3 is TGTGCCAGCAGCTCTAGGTACACAGATACGCAGTATTTT.

The table lists this clonotype with a count of one. The chain uses TRBV9 and TRBJ2-2; D call uncertain. Germline CDR1 reads SGDLS; CDR2 reads YYNGEE. The V end was cut by 4 bases, the J end by 0 bases, with 13 bases between. The CDR3 is 16 amino acids. CDR3 bases: TGTGCCAGCAGCCTTCCGAGTAGGCCGAACACCGGGGAGCTGTTTTTT. The encoded protein is CASSLPSRPNTGELFF.

This clonotype was seen ten or more times. The chain employs TRBV18 and TRBJ2-7, with D unclear. Deletions cut 2 bases from V and 3 bases from J, with 5 bases between. CDR3 length equals 12 residues. Germline V gene lookup returns CDR1 KGHSH and CDR2 LQKENI. CDR3 in amino acids: CASSPGFYEQYF. As DNA, the CDR3 is TGTGCCAGCTCACCAGGTTTCTACGAGCAGTACTTC.

The V gene is TRBV28, the J gene TRBJ1-1; D unclear. The V gene lost 8 bases and the J gene lost 6 bases, with 16 bases spanning the gap. Germline assignment: CDR1 MDHEN and CDR2 SYDVKM. There are 13 residues in the CDR3. The DNA of the CDR3 is TGTGCCAGCCGAAGAGGAAAGGGCGCTGAAGCTTTCTTT. Its translation is CASRRGKGAEAFF.

In this sample, this clonotype turned up a few times. The chain recombines TRBV20-1 with TRBJ1-5; TRBD1 might be the D (5 bases). Trimming cost V 6 bases and J 0 bases, with 12 bases left between them. This CDR3 is 14 amino acids long. Looked up from germline, CDR1 is DFQATT and CDR2 is SNEGSKA (reference sequence). This chain's CDR3 is CSARQSYSNQPQHF. CDR3 nucleotide sequence: TGCAGTGCAAGACAGTCTTATAGCAATCAGCCCCAGCATTTT.

CDR3 in amino acids: CASSLSGGISPLHF. CDR3 sequence (DNA): TGTGCCAGCAGCTTAAGTGGGGGGATTTCACCCCTCCACTTT. This chain connects TRBV7-6 to TRBJ1-6; possible D gene TRBD1, 5 bases. Trimming took off 2 bases at V and 9 bases at J, with 11 bases between the two ends. From germline, CDR1 is SGHVS and CDR2 FNYEAQ. The CDR3 spans 14 residues.

The V gene is TRBV20-1, the J gene TRBJ2-7; D gene ambiguous. Per the germline V gene, CDR1 is DFQATT and CDR2 is SNEGSKA (reference sequence). The CDR3 has 11 amino acids. CDR3 DNA: TGCAGGGCTGAAAGAGCCTACGAGCAGTACTTC. Protein product: CRAERAYEQYF.